This T cell receptor beta chain emerged from a study of cytomegalovirus exposure and HLA in healthy donors. Overall study context: For the 300 to 400 genotyped donors, approximately 83% fell within the Caucasian-associated ancestry cluster.

Germline assignment: CDR1 MNHEY and CDR2 SVGAGI. Trimming took 6 bases from V and 3 from J; bases not matched to a gene: 4. This CDR3 contains 15 residues. In the PCR, 60 Vbeta and 13 Jbeta primers were used. As handled by the study authors: Roughly 11 million of the 75 million to 95 million unique TCR beta chains counted in a later analysis were shared. Some clones are missing from TCRdb's copy, which holds only in-frame ones; the method was immunoSEQ multiplex PCR. The V and J calls and clone size come from that table; D and trimming were worked out from the DNA. The repertoire has 100,000 to 120,000 clones, over 60% of them found once; the top ten carry roughly 1.2%.

Sequencing used PBMCs. This chain connects TRBV6-5 to TRBJ2-6; 8 nucleotides align to TRBD1. This TCR derives from a woman in her twenties or thirties in good health and CMV-seronegative. CDR3: CASSRQGYGANVLTF. The CDR3 nucleotides read TGTGCCAGCAGCCGACAGGGGTATGGGGCCAACGTCCTGACTTTC.